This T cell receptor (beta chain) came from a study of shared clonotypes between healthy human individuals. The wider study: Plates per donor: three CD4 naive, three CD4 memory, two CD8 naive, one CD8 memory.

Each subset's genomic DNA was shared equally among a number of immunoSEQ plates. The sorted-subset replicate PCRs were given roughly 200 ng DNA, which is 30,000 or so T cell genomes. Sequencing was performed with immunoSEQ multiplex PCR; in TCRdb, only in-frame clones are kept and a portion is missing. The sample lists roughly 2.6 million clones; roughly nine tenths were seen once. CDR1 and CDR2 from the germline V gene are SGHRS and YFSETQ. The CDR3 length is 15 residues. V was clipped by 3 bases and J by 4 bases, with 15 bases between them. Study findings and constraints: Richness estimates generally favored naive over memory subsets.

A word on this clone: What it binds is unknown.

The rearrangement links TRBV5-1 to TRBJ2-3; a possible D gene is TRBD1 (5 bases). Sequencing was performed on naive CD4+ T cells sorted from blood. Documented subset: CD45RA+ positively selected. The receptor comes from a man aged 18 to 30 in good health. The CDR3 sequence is CASSSNGQGSDTQYF. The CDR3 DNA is TGCGCCAGCAGCTCTAACGGGCAGGGTTCAGATACGCAGTATTTT.